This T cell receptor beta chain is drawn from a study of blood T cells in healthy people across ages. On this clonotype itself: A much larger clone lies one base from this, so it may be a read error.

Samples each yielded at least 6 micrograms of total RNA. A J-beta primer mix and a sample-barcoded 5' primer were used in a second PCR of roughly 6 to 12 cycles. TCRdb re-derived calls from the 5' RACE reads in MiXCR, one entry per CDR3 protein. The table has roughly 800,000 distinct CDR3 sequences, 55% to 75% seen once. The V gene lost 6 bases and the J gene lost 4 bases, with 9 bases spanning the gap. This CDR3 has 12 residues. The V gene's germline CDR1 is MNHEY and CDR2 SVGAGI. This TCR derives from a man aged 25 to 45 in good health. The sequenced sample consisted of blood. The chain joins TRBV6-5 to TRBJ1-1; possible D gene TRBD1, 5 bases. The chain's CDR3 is CASRSGVTEAFF. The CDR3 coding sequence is TGTGCCAGCAGATCGGGGGTCACTGAAGCTTTCTTT.